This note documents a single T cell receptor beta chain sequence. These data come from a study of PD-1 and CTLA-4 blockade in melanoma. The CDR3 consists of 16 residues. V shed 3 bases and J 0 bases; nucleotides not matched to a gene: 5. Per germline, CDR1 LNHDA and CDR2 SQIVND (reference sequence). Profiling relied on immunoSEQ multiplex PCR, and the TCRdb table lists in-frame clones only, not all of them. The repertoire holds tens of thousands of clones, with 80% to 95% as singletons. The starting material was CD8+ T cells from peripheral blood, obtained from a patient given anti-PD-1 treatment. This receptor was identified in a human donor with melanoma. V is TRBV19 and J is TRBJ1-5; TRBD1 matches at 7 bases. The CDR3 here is CASSILDRDSNQPQHF. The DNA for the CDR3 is TGTGCCAGTAGTATCCTAGACAGGGATAGCAATCAGCCCCAGCATTTT.